This TCR beta chain was sequenced for a study of cytomegalovirus exposure and HLA in healthy donors. Use of 60 Vbeta and 13 Jbeta primers characterized the PCR. Measured with immunoSEQ multiplex PCR; TCRdb has only the in-frame clones, and not every one. Found here are around 160,000 clones, roughly 79% of them singletons; the top ten hold about a tenth. The V segment lost 8 bases and the J segment 6 bases; nucleotides outside the gene matches: 18. The CDR3 covers 17 residues. The germline gives CDR1 LGHNA, CDR2 YSLEER. The receptor comes from a man aged 18 to 30 in good health and CMV-seropositive. The source material was PBMCs. The gene calls are TRBV4-3 and TRBJ2-1; TRBD2 aligns across 8 bases. The CDR3 region has the DNA TGCGCCAGCCCCAAGCAGGGTGAGCGGGAGCGCCTCAATGAGCAGTTCTTC. As protein: CASPKQGERERLNEQFF.